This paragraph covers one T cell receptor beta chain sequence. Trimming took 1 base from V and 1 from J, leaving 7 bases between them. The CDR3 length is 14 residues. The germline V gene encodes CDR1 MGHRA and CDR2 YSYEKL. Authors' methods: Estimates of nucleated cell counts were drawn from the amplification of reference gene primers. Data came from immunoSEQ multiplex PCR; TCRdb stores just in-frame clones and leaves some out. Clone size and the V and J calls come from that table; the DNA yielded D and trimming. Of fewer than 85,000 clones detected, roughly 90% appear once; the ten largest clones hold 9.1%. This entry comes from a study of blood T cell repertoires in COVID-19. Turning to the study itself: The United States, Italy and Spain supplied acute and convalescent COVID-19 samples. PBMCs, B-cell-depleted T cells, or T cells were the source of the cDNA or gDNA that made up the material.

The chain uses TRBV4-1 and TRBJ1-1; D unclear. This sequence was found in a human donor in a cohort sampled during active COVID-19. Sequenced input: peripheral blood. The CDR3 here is CASSQGLGNTEAFF. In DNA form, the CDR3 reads TGCGCCAGCAGCCAAGGTCTAGGGAACACTGAAGCTTTCTTT.